This T cell receptor beta chain was sequenced during a study of identical twins. Study-wide points: Twin-shared out-of-frame alpha sequences were enriched for low generation probability.

This CDR3 has 14 residues. V gave up 3 bases and J gave up 1 base, with 8 bases separating them. Germline assignment: CDR1 SGDLS and CDR2 YYNGEE. Unique molecular identifiers were present on cDNA, and template switching added a universal primer site. TCRdb analysed the 5' RACE reads with MiXCR anew, one entry per CDR3 protein. The sample has around 480,000 distinct CDR3 sequences, 13% to 15% seen once. This clonotype was seen only a few times. The antigen is undetermined. Healthy Caucasians made up all donors. These records were also assigned to another study, of yellow fever vaccine responses in identical twins. That paper states: Twins' vaccine T cell responses reportedly seemed partly convergent and partly personalized.

The receptor comes from a woman aged 18-30 years in good health. This sequence joins TRBV9 and TRBJ1-5; tentative D call: TRBD1 (5 bases). What was sequenced was CD4+ T cells sorted from blood. The CDR3, as DNA: TGTGCCAGCAGCGCCTCAGGGAGCAATCAGCCCCAGCATTTT. Translation: CASSASGSNQPQHF.